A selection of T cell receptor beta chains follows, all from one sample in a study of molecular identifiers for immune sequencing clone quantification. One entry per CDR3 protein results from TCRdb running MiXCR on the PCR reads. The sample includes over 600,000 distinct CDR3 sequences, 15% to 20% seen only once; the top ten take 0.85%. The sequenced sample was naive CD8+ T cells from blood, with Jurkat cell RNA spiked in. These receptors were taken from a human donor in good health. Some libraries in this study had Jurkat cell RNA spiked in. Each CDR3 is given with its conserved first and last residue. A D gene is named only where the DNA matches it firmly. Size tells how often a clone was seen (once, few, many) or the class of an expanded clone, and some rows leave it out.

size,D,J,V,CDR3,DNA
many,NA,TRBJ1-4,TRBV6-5,CASSYAIPNPEKLFF,TGTGCCAGCAGTTACGCCATTCCCAACCCGGAAAAACTGTTTTTT
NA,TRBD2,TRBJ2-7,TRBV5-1,CASSSFTGGLYEQYF,TGCGCCAGCAGCTCTTTCACGGGGGGACTCTACGAGCAGTACTTC
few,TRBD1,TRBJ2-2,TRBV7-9,CASSFWTGDTGELFF,TGTGCCAGCAGCTTTTGGACAGGGGACACCGGGGAGCTGTTTTTT
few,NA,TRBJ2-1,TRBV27,CASSPLSNEQFF,TGTGCCAGCAGTCCTCTCTCCAATGAGCAGTTCTTC
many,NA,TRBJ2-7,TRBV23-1,CASSRQGWDEQYF,TGCGCCAGCAGTCGGCAGGGTTGGGACGAGCAGTACTTC
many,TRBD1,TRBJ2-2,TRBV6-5,CASSLLGTGLDAGELFF,TGTGCCAGCAGTCTCCTAGGGACAGGGCTGGATGCCGGGGAGCTGTTTTTT
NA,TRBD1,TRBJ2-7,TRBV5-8,CASSEATGTGGFSLREQYF,TGTGCCAGCAGCGAAGCAACCGGGACAGGGGGCTTTAGTCTTCGCGAGCAGTACTTC
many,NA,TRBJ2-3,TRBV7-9,CASSQLTPGGLTDTQYF,TGTGCCAGCAGCCAATTAACCCCAGGGGGACTCACAGATACGCAGTATTTT
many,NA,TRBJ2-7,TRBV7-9,CASSLGLGTGEQYF,TGTGCCAGCAGCTTAGGGTTAGGGACGGGAGAGCAGTACTTC
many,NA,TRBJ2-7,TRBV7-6,CASSQPQGYEQYF,TGTGCCAGCAGCCAACCACAGGGCTATGAGCAGTACTTC
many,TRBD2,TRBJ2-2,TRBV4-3,CASSPASGSYTGELFF,TGCGCCAGCAGCCCGGCTAGCGGATCTTACACCGGGGAGCTGTTTTTT
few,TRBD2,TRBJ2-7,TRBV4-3,CASSQDWGTSGTASYEQYF,TGCGCCAGCAGCCAAGATTGGGGGACTAGCGGGACCGCCTCCTACGAGCAGTACTTC
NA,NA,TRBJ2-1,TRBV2,CANTGRGADSYNEQFF,TGTGCCAACACGGGTAGAGGGGCGGACTCCTACAATGAGCAGTTCTTC
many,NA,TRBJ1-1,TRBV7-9,CASSRGRLAFF,TGTGCCAGCAGCCGAGGGAGGTTGGCTTTCTTT
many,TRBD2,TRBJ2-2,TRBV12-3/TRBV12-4,CASSYSGGMAGELFF,TGTGCCAGCAGTTATAGCGGGGGGATGGCCGGGGAGCTGTTTTTT
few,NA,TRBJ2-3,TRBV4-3,CASSQDNWADTQYF,TGCGCCAGCAGCCAAGACAATTGGGCAGATACGCAGTATTTT
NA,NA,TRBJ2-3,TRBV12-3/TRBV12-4,CASSPLREEGTDTQYF,TGTGCCAGCAGTCCACTCAGGGAAGAGGGCACAGATACGCAGTATTTT
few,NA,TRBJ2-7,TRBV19,CASANGDEQYF,TGTGCCAGTGCAAATGGGGATGAGCAGTACTTC
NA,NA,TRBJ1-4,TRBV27,CASSWGTASNEKLSF,TGTGCCAGCAGTTGGGGGACGGCGTCAAATGAAAAACTGTCTTTT
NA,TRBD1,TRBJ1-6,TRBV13,CASSPQGTENPPLHF,TGTGCCAGCAGCCCCCAGGGGACAGAGAATCCACCCCTCCACTTT
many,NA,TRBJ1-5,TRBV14,CASSQGEGQPQHF,TGTGCCAGCAGCCAAGGGGAGGGTCAGCCCCAGCATTTT
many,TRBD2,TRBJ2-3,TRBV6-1,CASSEGTRDFAYTQYF,TGTGCCAGCAGTGAAGGGACTAGGGATTTCGCCTATACGCAGTATTTT
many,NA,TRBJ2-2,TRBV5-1,CASSLGHTTGELFF,TGCGCCAGCAGCTTGGGTCACACCACCGGGGAGCTGTTTTTT
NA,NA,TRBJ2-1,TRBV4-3,CASSQDREKPYNEQFF,TGCGCCAGCAGCCAAGACCGGGAGAAGCCCTACAATGAGCAGTTCTTC
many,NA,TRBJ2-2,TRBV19,CASSREAGELFF,TGTGCCAGTAGTAGGGAGGCCGGGGAGCTGTTTTTT